This T cell receptor (beta chain) was identified in a study of PD-L1 blockade in urothelial cancer. Of note for this clone: What it binds is unknown.

This CDR3 spans 11 amino acids. Germline CDR1 is GTSNPN and CDR2 is SVGIG (reference sequence). The germline V and J ends were trimmed by 5 bases and 4 bases, with 9 bases remaining between them. Time point described: pretreatment peripheral blood. Clones were read by immunoSEQ multiplex PCR, and TCRdb kept only the in-frame ones, dropping some. This table has 50,000 or so clones, about 86% appearing once. Study findings and constraints: Durable-benefit cases showed more tumor-associated blood clone expansion at 3 weeks.

The source is a man in his 70s with urothelial cancer. Sequences were derived from PBMCs, sampled around atezolizumab (anti-PD-L1) treatment. The gene calls are TRBV30 and TRBJ2-7, with TRBD1 as a possible D gene (6 bases). CDR3 loop: CAWGGFYEQYF. In DNA form, the CDR3 reads TGTGCCTGGGGGGGCTTTTACGAGCAGTACTTC.